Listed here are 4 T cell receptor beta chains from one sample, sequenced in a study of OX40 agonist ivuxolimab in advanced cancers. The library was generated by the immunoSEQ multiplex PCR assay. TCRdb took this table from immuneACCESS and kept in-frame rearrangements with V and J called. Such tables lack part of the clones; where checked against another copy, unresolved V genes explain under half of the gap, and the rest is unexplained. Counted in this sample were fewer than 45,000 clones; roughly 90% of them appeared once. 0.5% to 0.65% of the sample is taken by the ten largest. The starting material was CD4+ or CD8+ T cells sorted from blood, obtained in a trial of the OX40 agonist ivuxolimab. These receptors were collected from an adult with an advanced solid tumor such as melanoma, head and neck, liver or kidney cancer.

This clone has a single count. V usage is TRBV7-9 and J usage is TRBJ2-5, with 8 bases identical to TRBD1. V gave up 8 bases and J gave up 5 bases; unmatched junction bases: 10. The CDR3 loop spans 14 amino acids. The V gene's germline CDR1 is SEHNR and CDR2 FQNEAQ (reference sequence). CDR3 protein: CASDGQGGLETQYF. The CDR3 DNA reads TGTGCCAGCGACGGACAGGGAGGTTTGGAGACCCAGTACTTC.

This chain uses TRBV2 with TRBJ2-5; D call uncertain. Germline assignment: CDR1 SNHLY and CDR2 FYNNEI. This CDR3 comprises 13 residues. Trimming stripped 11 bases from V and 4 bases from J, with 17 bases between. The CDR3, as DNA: TGTGCCGGCGATACTTGGAGTGGAGAGACCCAGTACTTC. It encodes CAGDTWSGETQYF.

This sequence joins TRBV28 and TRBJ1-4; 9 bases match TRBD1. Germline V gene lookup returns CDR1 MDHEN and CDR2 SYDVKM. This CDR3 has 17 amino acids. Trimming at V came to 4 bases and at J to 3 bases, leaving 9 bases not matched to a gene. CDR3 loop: CASSYTITGGSNEKLFF. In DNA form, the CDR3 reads TGTGCCAGCAGTTACACCATTACAGGGGGCTCTAATGAAAAACTGTTTTTT.

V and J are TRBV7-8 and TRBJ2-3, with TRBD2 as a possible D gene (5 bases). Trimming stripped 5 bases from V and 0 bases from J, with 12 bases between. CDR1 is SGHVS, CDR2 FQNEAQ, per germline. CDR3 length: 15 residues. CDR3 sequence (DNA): TGTGCCAGCAGCCTCAAAGCGGCTAGCACAGATACGCAGTATTTT. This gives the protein CASSLKAASTDTQYF.